The clone carrying this T cell receptor beta chain was counted only a few times. This specimen comes from a study of T cells in Graves' hyperthyroidism and ophthalmopathy. Authors of the study amplified TCR beta CDR3 regions from RNA transcripts. TCR CDR3 regions were first amplified by RT-PCR with HTBI primers. TCRdb processed the multiplex PCR reads anew with MiXCR; each CDR3 protein has one entry. The repertoire consists of more than 550,000 distinct CDR3 sequences, with just under 45% occurring once and the leading ten covering less than 9%. This CDR3 has 13 residues. From germline, CDR1 is GTSNPN and CDR2 SVGIG (reference sequence). V was pared by 5 bases and J by 8 bases, with 9 bases of the junction left unmatched.

The material sequenced was peripheral blood or thyroid tissue (not recorded which). The chain uses TRBV30 and TRBJ1-1; 9 bases agree with TRBD1. This clonotype was sampled from an adult man with Graves' disease, either hyperthyroidism or ophthalmopathy (not recorded which). CDR3 bases: TGTGCCTGGTTGAGGGGACAGGGTGACGAAGCTTTCTTT. Translated, it gives CAWLRGQGDEAFF.